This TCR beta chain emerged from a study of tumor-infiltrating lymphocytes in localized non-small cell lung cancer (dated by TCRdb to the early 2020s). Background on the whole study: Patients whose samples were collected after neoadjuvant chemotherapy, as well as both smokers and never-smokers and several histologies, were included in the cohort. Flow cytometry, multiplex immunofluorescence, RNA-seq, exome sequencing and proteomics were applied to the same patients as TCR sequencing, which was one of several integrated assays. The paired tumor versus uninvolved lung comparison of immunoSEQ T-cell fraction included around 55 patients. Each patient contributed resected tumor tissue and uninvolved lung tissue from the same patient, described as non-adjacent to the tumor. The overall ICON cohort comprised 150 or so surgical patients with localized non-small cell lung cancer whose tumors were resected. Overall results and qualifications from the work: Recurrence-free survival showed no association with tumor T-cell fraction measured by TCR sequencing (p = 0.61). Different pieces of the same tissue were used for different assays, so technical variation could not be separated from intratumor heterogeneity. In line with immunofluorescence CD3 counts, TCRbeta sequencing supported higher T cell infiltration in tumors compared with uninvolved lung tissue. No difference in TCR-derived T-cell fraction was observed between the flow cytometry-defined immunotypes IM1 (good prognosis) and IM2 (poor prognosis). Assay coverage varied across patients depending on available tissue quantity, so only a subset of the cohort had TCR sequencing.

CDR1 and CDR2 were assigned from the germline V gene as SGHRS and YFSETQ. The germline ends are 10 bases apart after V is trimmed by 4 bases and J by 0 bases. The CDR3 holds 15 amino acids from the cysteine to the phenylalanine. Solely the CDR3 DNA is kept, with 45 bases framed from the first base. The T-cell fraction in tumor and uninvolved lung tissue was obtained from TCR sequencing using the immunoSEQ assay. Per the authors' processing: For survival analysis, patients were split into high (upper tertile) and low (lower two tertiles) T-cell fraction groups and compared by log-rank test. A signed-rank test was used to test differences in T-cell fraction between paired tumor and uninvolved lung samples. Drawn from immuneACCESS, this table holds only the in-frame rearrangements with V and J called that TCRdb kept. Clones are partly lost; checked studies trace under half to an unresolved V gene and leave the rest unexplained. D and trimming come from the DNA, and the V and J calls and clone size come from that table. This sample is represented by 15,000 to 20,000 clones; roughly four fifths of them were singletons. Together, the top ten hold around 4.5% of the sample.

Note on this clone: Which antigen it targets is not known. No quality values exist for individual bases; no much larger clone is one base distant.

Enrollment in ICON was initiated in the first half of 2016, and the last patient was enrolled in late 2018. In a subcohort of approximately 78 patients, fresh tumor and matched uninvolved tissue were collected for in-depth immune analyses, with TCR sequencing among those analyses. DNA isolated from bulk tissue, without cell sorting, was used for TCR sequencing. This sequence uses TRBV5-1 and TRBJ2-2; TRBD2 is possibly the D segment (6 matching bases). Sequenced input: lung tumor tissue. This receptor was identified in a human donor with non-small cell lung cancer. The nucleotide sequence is TGCGCCAGCAGCCCCGCGGGGACGAACACCGGGGAGCTGTTTTTT. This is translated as CASSPAGTNTGELFF. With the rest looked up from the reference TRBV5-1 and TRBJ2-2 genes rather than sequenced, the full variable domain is KAGVTQTPRYLIKTRGQQVTLSCSPISGHRSVSWYQQTPGQGLQFLFEYFSETQRNKGNFPGRFSGRQFSNSRSEMNVSTLELGDSALYLCASSPAGTNTGELFFGEGSRLTVL.